A single T cell receptor beta chain is shown here with its context. Each Susac syndrome patient had definite or probable disease by recently defined criteria. The data derive from a study of CD8 T cells in Susac syndrome. The V end was cut by 0 bases, the J end by 2 bases, with 7 bases between. The CDR3 totals 14 residues. CDR1 LGHDT and CDR2 YNNKEL come from the germline V gene (reference sequence). An input of about 0.45 to 1 ug of RNA was subjected to reverse transcription using random hexamers. The immunoSEQ assay covered 54 Vbeta and 13 Jbeta segments for CDR3. TCRdb processed the immunoSEQ multiplex PCR reads anew with MiXCR; each CDR3 protein has one entry. The sample has roughly 180,000 distinct CDR3 sequences; 90% to 95% are singletons.

Sequencing input: CD4+ T cells from PBMCs. The TCR originated in a human donor with Susac syndrome. J is TRBJ2-5 and V is TRBV3-1, with D uncertain. The CDR3: CASSQDRRQETQYF. The CDR3 DNA sequence: TGTGCCAGCAGCCAAGATAGGCGGCAAGAGACCCAGTACTTC.